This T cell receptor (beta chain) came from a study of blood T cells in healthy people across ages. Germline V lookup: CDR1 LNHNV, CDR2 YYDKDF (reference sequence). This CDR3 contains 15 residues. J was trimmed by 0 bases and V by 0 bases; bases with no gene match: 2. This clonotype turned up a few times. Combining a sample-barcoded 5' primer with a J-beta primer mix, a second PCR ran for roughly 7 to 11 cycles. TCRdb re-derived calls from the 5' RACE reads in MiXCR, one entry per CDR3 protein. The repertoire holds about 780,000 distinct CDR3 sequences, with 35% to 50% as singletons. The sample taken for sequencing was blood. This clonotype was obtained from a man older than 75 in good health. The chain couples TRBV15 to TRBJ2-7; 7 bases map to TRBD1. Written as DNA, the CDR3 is TGTGCCACCAGCAGAGATAGGGACAGCTCCTACGAGCAGTACTTC. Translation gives CATSRDRDSSYEQYF.